The rows below give T cell receptor beta chains drawn from one sample of a study of graft-versus-host responses after intestinal transplantation. The protocol was immunoSEQ multiplex PCR, while the TCRdb copy is restricted to in-frame clones and leaves out a portion. The sample holds 40,000 to 45,000 clones, 91% seen once. The sequencing here drew on PBMCs, taken around 320 days after intestinal transplant. All receptors derive from a human patient who received an intestinal transplant, so some T cells may come from the graft donor. The CDR3 runs from the conserved cysteine through the conserved F or W. The D gene is left open where the match is weak. Only part of the rows carry a size: once, few, many, or a class if the clone is expanded.

V gene,D gene,J gene,clone size,CDR3 protein,CDR3 DNA
TRBV9,-,TRBJ1-1,-,CASSADSENTEAFF,TGTGCCAGCAGCGCGGACAGCGAAAACACTGAAGCTTTCTTT
TRBV9,-,TRBJ2-7,once,CASSVNSRAEQYF,TGTGCCAGCAGCGTAAACAGCCGGGCCGAGCAGTACTTC
TRBV4-1,-,TRBJ2-5,-,CASSQGPTGGVVVSQETQYF,TGCGCCAGCAGCCAAGGTCCCACAGGGGGGGTCGTCGTGAGCCAAGAGACCCAGTACTTC
TRBV11-2,-,TRBJ2-3,-,CASSLEVPSTDTQYF,TGTGCCAGCAGCTTGGAGGTCCCCTCCACAGATACGCAGTATTTT
TRBV5-4,-,TRBJ2-7,-,CASSPQAASYEQYF,TGTGCCAGCAGCCCGCAGGCCGCCTCCTACGAGCAGTACTTC
TRBV30,TRBD1,TRBJ2-7,-,CAWREARQGVHEQYF,TGTGCCTGGAGAGAAGCTAGACAGGGGGTCCACGAGCAGTACTTC
TRBV30,TRBD2,TRBJ2-5,-,CACHGLAQNF,TGTGCCTGCCACGGACTAGCGCAGAACTTC
TRBV6-1,TRBD1,TRBJ2-5,-,CASSRDRAQETQYF,TGTGCCAGCAGCCGAGACAGGGCCCAAGAGACCCAGTACTTC
TRBV11-2,TRBD1,TRBJ2-1,-,CASSLEGQGAYNEQFF,TGTGCCAGCAGCTTAGAGGGACAGGGGGCGTACAATGAGCAGTTCTTC
TRBV5-1,TRBD1,TRBJ2-1,-,CASSLEGSGGQFF,TGCGCCAGCAGCTTGGAGGGGTCAGGGGGGCAGTTCTTC
TRBV6-5,-,TRBJ2-3,-,CASSYSAGGETDTQYF,TGTGCCAGCAGTTACTCGGCGGGCGGGGAAACAGATACGCAGTATTTT
TRBV10-1,TRBD2,TRBJ2-1,once,CASSESGTGGLAGSGEQFF,TGCGCCAGCAGTGAGTCCGGGACAGGGGGACTAGCGGGGAGTGGGGAGCAGTTCTTC
TRBV19,-,TRBJ1-5,-,CASSMGRYSGQPQHF,TGTGCCAGTAGTATGGGCCGGTACTCGGGTCAGCCCCAGCATTTT
TRBV27,-,TRBJ2-3,-,CASSLLAGADTQYF,TGTGCCAGCAGTTTGTTGGCGGGCGCAGATACGCAGTATTTT
TRBV7-9,-,TRBJ2-1,-,CASSLAGSGLRYNEQFF,TGTGCCAGCAGCTTAGCGGGGTCGGGACTTAGATACAATGAGCAGTTCTTC
TRBV27,-,TRBJ2-7,-,CASSPSAGPSSYEQYF,TGTGCCAGCAGTCCCTCGGCAGGGCCTTCTTCCTACGAGCAGTACTTC
TRBV2,-,TRBJ1-2,-,CATSGARNPYGYTF,TGTGCCACCAGCGGGGCACGCAACCCCTATGGCTACACCTTC
TRBV5-4,-,TRBJ1-1,-,CASSLPGLITEAFF,TGTGCCAGCAGCTTACCCGGGTTGATCACTGAAGCTTTCTTT
TRBV5-1,-,TRBJ2-3,-,CATRSPESTDTQYF,TGCGCCACTAGGAGCCCAGAAAGCACAGATACGCAGTATTTT
TRBV6-1,-,TRBJ2-7,once,CASSDLIHEQYF,TGTGCCAGCAGTGATCTAATCCACGAGCAGTACTTC
TRBV19,-,TRBJ1-1,-,CASSMTSRARNTEAFF,TGTGCCAGTAGTATGACCTCCAGGGCGAGAAACACTGAAGCTTTCTTT
TRBV2,TRBD1,TRBJ1-2,once,CASRAGTGGENGYTF,TGTGCCAGCAGGGCCGGGACAGGGGGGGAGAATGGCTACACCTTC
TRBV7-9,TRBD1,TRBJ1-1,-,CASSLGGSLVNTEAFF,TGTGCCAGCAGCCTAGGGGGCTCTTTGGTGAACACTGAAGCTTTCTTT
TRBV5-6,TRBD2,TRBJ2-1,-,CASSLLAGGPTFYNEQFF,TGTGCCAGCAGCTTGCTAGCGGGAGGGCCCACCTTCTACAATGAGCAGTTCTTC
TRBV4-1,TRBD1,TRBJ1-2,few,CASSVDRGGYTF,TGCGCCAGCAGCGTGGACAGGGGAGGCTACACCTTC
TRBV4-1,-,TRBJ2-2,once,CASSHLGNTGELFF,TGCGCCAGCAGCCACCTGGGAAACACCGGGGAGCTGTTTTTT
TRBV4-1,TRBD2,TRBJ2-5,-,CASSQEGLAGGQETQYF,TGCGCCAGCAGCCAAGAAGGCCTAGCGGGGGGCCAAGAGACCCAGTACTTC
TRBV4-1,-,TRBJ2-7,-,CASSQGPLVISHEQYF,TGCGCCAGCAGCCAAGGTCCACTAGTCATTTCCCACGAGCAGTACTTC
TRBV11-1,-,TRBJ1-1,-,CASSLEDFPGAGQNTEAFF,TGTGCCAGCAGCCTCGAGGACTTTCCGGGGGCCGGACAGAACACTGAAGCTTTCTTT
TRBV5-1,TRBD1,TRBJ1-1,-,CASSLFSGQGTNTEAFF,TGCGCCAGCAGCTTGTTCTCCGGACAGGGGACGAACACTGAAGCTTTCTTT
TRBV2,TRBD1,TRBJ1-1,-,CASSYPGQGAFF,TGTGCCAGCAGTTACCCGGGACAGGGGGCTTTCTTT
TRBV7-6,TRBD1,TRBJ2-1,-,CASSLGQGAPNEQFF,TGTGCCAGCAGCTTAGGACAGGGGGCGCCCAATGAGCAGTTCTTC
TRBV4-2,-,TRBJ1-1,-,CASSQARNTEAFF,TGTGCCAGCAGCCAAGCCAGGAACACTGAAGCTTTCTTT
TRBV16,-,TRBJ1-2,-,CASSQFRGRGGYGYTF,TGTGCCAGCAGCCAATTCCGGGGGCGCGGGGGCTATGGCTACACCTTC
TRBV11-3,-,TRBJ2-7,-,CASSSDGYEQYF,TGTGCCAGCAGCTCAGACGGCTACGAGCAGTACTTC
TRBV7-9,TRBD1,TRBJ1-1,-,CASSQGVAEAFF,TGTGCCAGCAGCCAGGGGGTCGCTGAAGCTTTCTTT
TRBV6-1,-,TRBJ1-4,-,CASSEGHSRNEKLFF,TGTGCCAGCAGTGAAGGGCACAGCCGTAATGAAAAACTGTTTTTT
TRBV12-5,-,TRBJ1-3,-,CASGLVIGSSGNTIYF,TGTGCTAGTGGTTTGGTAATCGGATCCTCTGGAAACACCATATATTTT